This T cell receptor (beta chain) was retrieved from a study of cytomegalovirus exposure and HLA in healthy donors. Clones were sequenced by immunoSEQ multiplex PCR, and TCRdb holds only the in-frame ones, with some missing. The table shows 100,000 to 150,000 clones, with more than 75% occurring only once. Points on this clone: Its antigen remains unidentified.

The J segment lost 6 bases and the V segment lost 5 bases, leaving 9 bases of the junction unmatched. The germline V gene has CDR1 MNHEY and CDR2 SVGAGI. The length of the CDR3 is 14 residues. The donors were part of the validation cohort, which consisted of 120 subjects and was separate from the first cohort of about 720 subjects. Study findings and constraints: The TCR clusters that emerged in the first cohort tended, a later analysis found, to co-occur in the 110 or so validation repertoires. The study put 150 or so TCR beta chains on its list as cytomegalovirus-associated. High sensitivity and specificity were reportedly achieved when the classifier diagnosed cytomegalovirus status.

This receptor was obtained from a woman younger than 45 in good health and CMV-seronegative. The sequencing sample was made of PBMCs. The V call is TRBV6-5, the J call TRBJ1-2, with 7 bases aligning to TRBD1. The DNA of the CDR3 is TGTGCCAGCAGTACAAGGACAGGCAACAATGGCTACACCTTC. Its protein is CASSTRTGNNGYTF.